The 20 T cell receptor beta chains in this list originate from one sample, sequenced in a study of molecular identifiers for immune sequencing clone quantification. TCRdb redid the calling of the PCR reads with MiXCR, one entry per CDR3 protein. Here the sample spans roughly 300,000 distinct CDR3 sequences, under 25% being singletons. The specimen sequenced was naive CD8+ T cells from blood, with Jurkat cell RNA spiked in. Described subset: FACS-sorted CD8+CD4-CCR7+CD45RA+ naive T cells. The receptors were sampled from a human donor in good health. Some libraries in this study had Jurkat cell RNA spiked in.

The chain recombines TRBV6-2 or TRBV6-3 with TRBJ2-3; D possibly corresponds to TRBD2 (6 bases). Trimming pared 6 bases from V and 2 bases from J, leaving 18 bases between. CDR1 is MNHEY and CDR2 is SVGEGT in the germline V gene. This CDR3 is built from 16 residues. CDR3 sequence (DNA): TGTGCCAGCAGAATAGCGCGGGAAACCTTCACAGATACGCAGTATTTT. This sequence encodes CASRIARETFTDTQYF.

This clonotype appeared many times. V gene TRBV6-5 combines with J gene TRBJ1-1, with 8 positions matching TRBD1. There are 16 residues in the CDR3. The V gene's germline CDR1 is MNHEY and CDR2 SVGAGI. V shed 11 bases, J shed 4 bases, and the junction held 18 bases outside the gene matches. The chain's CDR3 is CASDRDYLNSGTEAFF. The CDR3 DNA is TGTGCCTCGGACAGGGACTACCTCAACTCGGGCACTGAAGCTTTCTTT.

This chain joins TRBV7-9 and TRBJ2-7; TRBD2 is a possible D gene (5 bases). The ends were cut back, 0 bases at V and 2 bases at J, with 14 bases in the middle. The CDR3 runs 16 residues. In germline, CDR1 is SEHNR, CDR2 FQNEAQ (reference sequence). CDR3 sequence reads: CASSLARGLRTYEQYF. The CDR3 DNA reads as TGTGCCAGCAGCTTAGCGCGAGGGTTACGAACCTACGAGCAGTACTTC.

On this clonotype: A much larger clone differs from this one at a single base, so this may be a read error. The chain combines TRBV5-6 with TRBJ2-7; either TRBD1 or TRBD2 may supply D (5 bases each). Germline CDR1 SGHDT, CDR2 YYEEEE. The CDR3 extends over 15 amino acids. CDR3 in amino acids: CVSSTPTQGVYEQYF. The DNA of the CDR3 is TGTGTCAGCAGCACGCCAACCCAGGGAGTTTACGAGCAGTACTTC. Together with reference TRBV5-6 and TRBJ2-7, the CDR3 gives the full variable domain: DAGVTQSPTHLIKTRGQQVTLRCSPKSGHDTVSWYQQALGQGPQFIFQYYEEEERQRGNFPDRFSGHQFPNYSSELNVNALLLGDSALYLCVSSTPTQGVYEQYFGPGTRLTVT.

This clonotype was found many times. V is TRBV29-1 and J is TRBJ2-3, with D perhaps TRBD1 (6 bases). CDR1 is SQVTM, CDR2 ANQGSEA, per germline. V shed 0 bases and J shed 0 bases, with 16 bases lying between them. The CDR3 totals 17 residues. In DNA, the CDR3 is TGCAGCGTTGAAGACCCCCCAGGGGCCACTAGCACAGATACGCAGTATTTT. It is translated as CSVEDPPGATSTDTQYF.

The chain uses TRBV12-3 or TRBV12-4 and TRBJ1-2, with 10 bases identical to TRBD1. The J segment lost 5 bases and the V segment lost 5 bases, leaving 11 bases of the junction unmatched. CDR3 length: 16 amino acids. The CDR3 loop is CASSGTGDIGIYGYTF. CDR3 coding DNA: TGTGCCAGCAGTGGGACAGGGGACATCGGAATTTATGGCTACACCTTC.

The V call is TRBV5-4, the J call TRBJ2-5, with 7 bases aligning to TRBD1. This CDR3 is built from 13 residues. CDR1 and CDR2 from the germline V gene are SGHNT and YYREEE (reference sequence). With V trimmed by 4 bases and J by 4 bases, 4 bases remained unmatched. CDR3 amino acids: CASSDRDRETQYF. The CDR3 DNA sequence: TGTGCCAGCAGCGACAGGGACCGAGAGACCCAGTACTTC.

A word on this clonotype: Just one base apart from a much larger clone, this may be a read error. The CDR3 reads CASSLARKSIQYF. CDR3 coding DNA: TGTGCCAGCAGCTTGGCCAGGAAAAGCATTCAGTACTTC. The chain uses TRBV5-6 and TRBJ2-4; D is ambiguous. This CDR3 has 13 residues. Germline V gene lookup returns CDR1 SGHDT and CDR2 YYEEEE.

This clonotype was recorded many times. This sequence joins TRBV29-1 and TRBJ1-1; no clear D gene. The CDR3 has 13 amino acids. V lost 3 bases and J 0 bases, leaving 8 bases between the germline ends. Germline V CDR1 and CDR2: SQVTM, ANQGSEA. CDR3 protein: CSVDLHVNTEAFF. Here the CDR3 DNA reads TGCAGCGTTGACTTACATGTGAACACTGAAGCTTTCTTT. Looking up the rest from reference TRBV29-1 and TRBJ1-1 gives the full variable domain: SAVISQKPSRDICQRGTSLTIQCQVDSQVTMMFWYRQQPGQSLTLIATANQGSEATYESGFVIDKFPISRPNLTFSTLTVSNMSPEDSSIYLCSVDLHVNTEAFFGQGTRLTVV.

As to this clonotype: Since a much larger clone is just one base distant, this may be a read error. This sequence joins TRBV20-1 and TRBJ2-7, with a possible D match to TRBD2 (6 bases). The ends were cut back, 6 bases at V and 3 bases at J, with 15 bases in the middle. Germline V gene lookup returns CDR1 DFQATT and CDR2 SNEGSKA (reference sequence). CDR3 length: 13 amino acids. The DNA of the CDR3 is TGCAGTGCCCGAAAGCTGGGGGGCTACGAGCAGTACTTC. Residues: CSARKLGGYEQYF.

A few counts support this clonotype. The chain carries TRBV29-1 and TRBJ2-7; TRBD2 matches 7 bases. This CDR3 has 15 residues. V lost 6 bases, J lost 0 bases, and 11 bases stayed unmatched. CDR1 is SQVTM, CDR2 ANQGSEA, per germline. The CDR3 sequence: CSVSYGGLNSYEQYF. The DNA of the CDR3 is TGCAGCGTAAGTTACGGGGGACTAAACTCCTACGAGCAGTACTTC.

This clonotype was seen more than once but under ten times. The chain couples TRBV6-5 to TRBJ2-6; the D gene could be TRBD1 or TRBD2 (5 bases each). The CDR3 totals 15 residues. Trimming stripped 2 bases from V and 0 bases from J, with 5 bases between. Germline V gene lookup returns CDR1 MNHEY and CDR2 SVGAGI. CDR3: CASSYGTSGANVLTF. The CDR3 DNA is TGTGCCAGCAGTTACGGGACCTCTGGGGCCAACGTCCTGACTTTC.

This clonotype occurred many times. CDR3 in DNA: TGTGCCAGCACCTTAGGTGGCCCTTTCACAGATACGCAGTATTTT. Residues: CASTLGGPFTDTQYF. The chain uses TRBV12-3 or TRBV12-4 and TRBJ2-3; D not resolved. V lost 7 bases and J lost 2, with 16 bases in between. The length of the CDR3 is 15 residues.

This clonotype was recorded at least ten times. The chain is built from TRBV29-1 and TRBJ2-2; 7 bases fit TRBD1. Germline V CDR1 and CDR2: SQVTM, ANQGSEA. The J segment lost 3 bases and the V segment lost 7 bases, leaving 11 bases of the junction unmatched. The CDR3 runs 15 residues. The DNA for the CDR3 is TGCAGCGGGACAGGCGATCCCCCCCACACCGGGGAGCTGTTTTTT. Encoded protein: CSGTGDPPHTGELFF.

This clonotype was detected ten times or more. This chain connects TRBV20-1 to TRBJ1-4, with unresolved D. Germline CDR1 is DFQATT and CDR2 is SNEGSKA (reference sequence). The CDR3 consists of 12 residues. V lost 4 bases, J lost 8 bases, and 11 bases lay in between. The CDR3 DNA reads TGCAGTGCTAAGGATAGTGACGAAAAACTGTTTTTT. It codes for CSAKDSDEKLFF.

CDR3: CASSPVAAGVAYEQYF. CDR3 DNA sequence: TGTGCCAGCAGCCCTGTAGCTGCGGGAGTAGCATACGAGCAGTACTTC. V and J are TRBV11-2 and TRBJ2-7, with 7 bases aligning to TRBD2. The V segment lost 5 bases and the J segment 4 bases; nucleotides outside the gene matches: 14. CDR1 SGHAT and CDR2 FQNNGV come from the germline V gene. The CDR3 length is 16 residues.

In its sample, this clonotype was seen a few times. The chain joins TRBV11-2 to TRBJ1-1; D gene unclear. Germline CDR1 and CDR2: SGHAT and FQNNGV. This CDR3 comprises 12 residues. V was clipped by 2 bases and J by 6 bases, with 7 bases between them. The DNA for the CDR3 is TGTGCCAGCAGCTTACTGGTGCCTGAAGCTTTCTTT. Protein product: CASSLLVPEAFF. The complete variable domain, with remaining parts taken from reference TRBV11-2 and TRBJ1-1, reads EAGVAQSPRYKIIEKRQSVAFWCNPISGHATLYWYQQILGQGPKLLIQFQNNGVVDDSQLPKDRFSAERLKGVDSTLKIQPAKLEDSAVYLCASSLLVPEAFFGQGTRLTVV.

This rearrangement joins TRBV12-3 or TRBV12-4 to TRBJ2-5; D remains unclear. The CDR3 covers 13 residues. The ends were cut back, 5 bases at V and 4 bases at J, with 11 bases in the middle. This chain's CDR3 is CASSHGPLETQYF. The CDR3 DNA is TGTGCCAGCAGTCACGGACCTCTAGAGACCCAGTACTTC.

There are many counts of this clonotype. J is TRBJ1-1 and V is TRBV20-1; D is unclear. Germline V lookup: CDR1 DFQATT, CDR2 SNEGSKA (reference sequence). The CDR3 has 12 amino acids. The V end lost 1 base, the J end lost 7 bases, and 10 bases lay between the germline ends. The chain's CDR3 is CSARGPLSEAFF. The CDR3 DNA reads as TGCAGTGCTAGAGGTCCCCTGAGTGAAGCTTTCTTT.

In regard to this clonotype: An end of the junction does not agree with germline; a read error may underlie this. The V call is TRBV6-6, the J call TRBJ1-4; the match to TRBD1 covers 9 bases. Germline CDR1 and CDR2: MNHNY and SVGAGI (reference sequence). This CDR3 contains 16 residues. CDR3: CASSYFSGTGNEELFF. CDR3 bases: TGTGCCAGCAGTTACTTTTCCGGGACAGGGAATGAAGAACTGTTTTTT.